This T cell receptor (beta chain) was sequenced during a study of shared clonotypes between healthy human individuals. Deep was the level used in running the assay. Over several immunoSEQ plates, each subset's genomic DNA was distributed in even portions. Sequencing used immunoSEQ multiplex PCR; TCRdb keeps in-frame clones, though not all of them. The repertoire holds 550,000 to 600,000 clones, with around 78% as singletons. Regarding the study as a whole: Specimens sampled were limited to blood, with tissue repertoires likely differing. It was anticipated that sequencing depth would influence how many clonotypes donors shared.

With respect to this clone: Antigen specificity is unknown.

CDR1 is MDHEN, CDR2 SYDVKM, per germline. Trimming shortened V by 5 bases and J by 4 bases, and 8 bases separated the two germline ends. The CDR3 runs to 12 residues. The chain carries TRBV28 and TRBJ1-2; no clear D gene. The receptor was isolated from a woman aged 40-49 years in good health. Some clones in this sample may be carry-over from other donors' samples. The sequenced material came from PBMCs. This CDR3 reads CASSPQVYGYTF. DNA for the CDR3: TGTGCCAGCAGTCCCCAGGTCTATGGCTACACCTTC.